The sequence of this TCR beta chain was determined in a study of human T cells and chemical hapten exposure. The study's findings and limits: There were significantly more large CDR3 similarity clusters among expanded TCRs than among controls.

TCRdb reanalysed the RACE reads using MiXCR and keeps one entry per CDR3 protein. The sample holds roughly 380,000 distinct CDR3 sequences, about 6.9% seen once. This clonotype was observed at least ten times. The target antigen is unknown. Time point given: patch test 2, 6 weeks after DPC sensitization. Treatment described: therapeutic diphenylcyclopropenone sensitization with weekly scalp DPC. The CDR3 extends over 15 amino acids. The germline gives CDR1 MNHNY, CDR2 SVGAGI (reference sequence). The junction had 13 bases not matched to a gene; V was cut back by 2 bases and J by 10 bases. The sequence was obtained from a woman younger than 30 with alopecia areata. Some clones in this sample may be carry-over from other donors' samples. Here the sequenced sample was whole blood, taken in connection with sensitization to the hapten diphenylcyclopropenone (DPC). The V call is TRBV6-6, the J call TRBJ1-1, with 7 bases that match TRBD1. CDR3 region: CASSYGGQHTQGAFF. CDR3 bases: TGTGCCAGCAGTTACGGGGGACAGCACACACAGGGAGCTTTCTTT.